This TCR beta chain emerged from a study of cytomegalovirus exposure and HLA in healthy donors. Study at large: In an earlier analysis, some 110 million unique TCR beta sequences were found from about 190 million T cells.

Primers: 60 Vbeta forward and 13 Jbeta reverse. The data were produced by immunoSEQ multiplex PCR, yet TCRdb's version contains in-frame clones alone and is incomplete. Counted here are roughly 100,000 clones, roughly 70% occurring once; the ten biggest clones make up 8% to 13%. Trimming pared 8 bases from V and 9 bases from J, leaving 13 bases between. The CDR3 length is 11 residues. Germline V gene sequence: CDR1 MDHEN, CDR2 SYDVKM. This TCR was recovered from a man aged 50 to 59 in good health and CMV-seronegative. Sequencing was done on a sample of PBMCs. The chain uses TRBV28 and TRBJ1-2; D possibly corresponds to TRBD1 (5 bases). CDR3 nucleotides: TGTGCCAGCGGGCGACAGCAAAGCTACACCTTC. Translating it yields CASGRQQSYTF.